This TCR beta chain appears in the sequencing data of a study of OX40 agonist ivuxolimab in advanced cancers. This table comes from immunoSEQ multiplex PCR, and its TCRdb copy is limited to in-frame clones, with some not included. This table holds 100,000 or so clones, more than 85% found once. Germline V gives CDR1 SGHDT, CDR2 YYEEEE. This CDR3 spans 14 amino acids. Trimming removed 2 bases from V and 2 bases from J, with 9 bases in between. The receptor was isolated from an adult with an advanced solid tumor such as melanoma, head and neck, liver or kidney cancer. This chain joins TRBV5-6 and TRBJ2-3; D is perhaps TRBD1 (6 bases). The sample here was CD4+ or CD8+ T cells sorted from blood, taken in a trial of the OX40 agonist ivuxolimab. This CDR3 reads CASSFGQNTDTQYF. DNA of the CDR3: TGTGCCAGCAGCTTCGGACAGAACACAGATACGCAGTATTTT.